The next 16 T cell receptor beta chains were all read from a single sample in a study of blood T cells in healthy people across ages. Through a sample-barcoded 5' primer and a J-beta primer mix, a second PCR was run for roughly 7 to 12 cycles. TCRdb reanalysed the 5' RACE reads using MiXCR and keeps one entry per CDR3 protein. The data contain more than 450,000 distinct CDR3 sequences, about 26% of them singletons. The same sample was also used in a study of T cells of mothers and their children.

Sequencing was done on a sample of blood. Receptor source: a boy between 2 and 10 years old in good health.

The chain uses TRBV6-2 or TRBV6-3 and TRBJ1-1; D is uncertain. The germline CDR1 and CDR2 sequences are MNHEY and SVGEGT. This CDR3 contains 13 residues. Deletions cut 4 bases from V and 4 bases from J, with 10 bases between. CDR3 loop: CASSFRKGTEAFF. In DNA, the CDR3 is TGTGCCAGCAGTTTTCGGAAGGGCACTGAAGCTTTCTTT.

The chain employs TRBV4-2 and TRBJ2-1, with 10 bases that match TRBD2. The V gene end was trimmed by 1 base and the J gene end by 0 bases; junction bases not matched to a gene: 12. The germline gives CDR1 LGHNA, CDR2 YNFKEQ. The CDR3 spans 20 residues. The CDR3 protein is CASSQAGTSGVPSSYNEQFF. In DNA form, the CDR3 reads TGTGCCAGCAGCCAAGCTGGAACTAGCGGGGTCCCTAGCTCCTACAATGAGCAGTTCTTC.

CDR3 residues: CASSLEDLNEKLFF. CDR3 DNA sequence: TGCGCCAGCAGCTTGGAGGATCTGAATGAAAAACTGTTTTTT. The genes are TRBV5-1 and TRBJ1-4; D is ambiguous. Germline values: CDR1 SGHRS, CDR2 YFSETQ. The CDR3 runs to 14 residues. V lost 0 bases and J 5 bases, leaving 8 bases between the germline ends.

The chain links TRBV29-1 to TRBJ2-7; TRBD2 aligns across 10 bases. The end of the DNA fits TRBJ2-1 better, so the J call may be wrong. Germline V gene sequence: CDR1 SQVTM, CDR2 ANQGSEA. The CDR3 loop spans 14 amino acids. CDR3: CSVELAGEGYEQFF. In nucleotides, the CDR3 is TGCAGCGTTGAACTAGCGGGGGAGGGCTATGAGCAGTTCTTC.

This sequence joins TRBV6-5 and TRBJ2-7; D not resolved. This CDR3 has 13 residues. The ends were cut back, 10 bases at V and 5 bases at J, with 18 bases in the middle. Germline V CDR1 and CDR2: MNHEY, SVGAGI. The CDR3 spells CANSDDRGDEQYF. DNA for the CDR3: TGTGCCAATTCGGACGACCGCGGCGACGAGCAGTACTTC.

The chain couples TRBV28 to TRBJ2-5; D remains ambiguous. The V end lost 4 bases, the J end lost 6 bases, and 9 bases lay between the germline ends. Germline CDR1 MDHEN, CDR2 SYDVKM. This CDR3 has 12 amino acids. This CDR3 is CASSYSRKTQYF. The CDR3 DNA is TGTGCCAGCAGTTATAGTCGGAAGACCCAGTACTTC.

This clonotype has only a few counts. Written as DNA, the CDR3 is TGCAGTGCTAGAGATCATAAGGGGGCGGACGAGCAGTACTTC. It yields the protein CSARDHKGADEQYF. The V call is TRBV20-1, the J call TRBJ2-5; 7 positions match TRBD1. The J call is in doubt because the DNA end fits TRBJ2-7 better. CDR1 is DFQATT and CDR2 is SNEGSKA in the germline V gene (reference sequence). The CDR3 consists of 14 residues.

A few counts support this clonotype. V and J are TRBV9 and TRBJ1-2, with D possibly TRBD1 on 6 matching bases. The CDR3 runs 14 residues. The V gene's germline CDR1 is SGDLS and CDR2 YYNGEE. Trimming pared 3 bases from V and 4 bases from J, leaving 13 bases between. The DNA for the CDR3 is TGTGCCAGCAGCGCGACCAAGGGGGGCTATGGCTACACCTTC. Protein product: CASSATKGGYGYTF.

This clonotype was counted between two and nine times. The chain is built from TRBV20-1 and TRBJ1-3; D is undetermined. Trimming removed 3 bases from V and 4 bases from J, with 19 bases in between. Per the germline V gene, CDR1 is DFQATT and CDR2 is SNEGSKA (reference sequence). This CDR3 comprises 16 residues. The CDR3 DNA reads TGCAGTGCTAGTTCTCGGTCCGGGAACTACGGAAACACCATATATTTT. Translation: CSASSRSGNYGNTIYF.

V usage is TRBV9 and J usage is TRBJ1-3; D call uncertain. Germline lookup yields CDR1 SGDLS and CDR2 YYNGEE. The CDR3 totals 16 residues. The ends were cut back, 4 bases at V and 0 bases at J, with 14 bases in the middle. CDR3 protein: CASSSQSESSGNTIYF. The CDR3 nucleotides read TGTGCCAGCAGCTCCCAATCGGAGAGCTCTGGAAACACCATATATTTT.

The chain joins TRBV6-5 to TRBJ1-5, with 8 nucleotides matching TRBD1. The CDR3 has 14 residues. V lost 5 bases to trimming and J lost 5 bases; unmatched junction nucleotides: 5. Per germline, CDR1 MNHEY and CDR2 SVGAGI. The chain's CDR3 is CASSTRTGYQPQHF. The CDR3 nucleotides read TGTGCCAGCAGTACGAGGACAGGGTATCAGCCCCAGCATTTT.

The chain has TRBV13 and TRBJ2-2; TRBD2 aligns across 9 bases. The CDR3 runs to 16 residues. The V and J ends lost 2 bases and 6 bases, in that order; junction bases with no gene match: 7. CDR1 and CDR2 from the germline V gene are PRHDT and FYEKMQ (reference sequence). As DNA, the CDR3 is TGTGCCAGCAGCTTACGGGGGACTAGCCCAGCCGGGGAGCTGTTTTTT. Translating it yields CASSLRGTSPAGELFF.

The chain uses TRBV15 and TRBJ1-1, with no clear D. Germline CDR1 is LNHNV and CDR2 is YYDKDF (reference sequence). This CDR3 contains 12 residues. With 5 bases removed from V and 8 bases from J, the gap between germline ends came to 12 bases. The CDR3 bases are TGTGCCACCAGCCCACCGACCGGGGAAGCTTTCTTT. It codes for CATSPPTGEAFF.

V usage is TRBV12-3 or TRBV12-4 and J usage is TRBJ2-5; weak D call: TRBD1 (5 bases). The germline V and J ends were trimmed by 5 bases and 2 bases, with 15 bases remaining between them. This CDR3 region has 15 residues. The CDR3 loop is CASSPTIRVQETQYF. The CDR3 DNA follows: TGTGCCAGCAGTCCTACCATCAGGGTACAAGAGACCCAGTACTTC.

V usage is TRBV27 and J usage is TRBJ2-5; a possible D gene is TRBD1 (6 bases). The CDR3 loop spans 16 amino acids. Germline CDR1 MNHEY, CDR2 SMNVEV (reference sequence). Trimming left V 2 bases short and J 5 bases short, with 18 bases between. As DNA, the CDR3 is TGTGCCAGCAGTTTAATGGCAGGGGCGCCGAGGGAGACCCAGTACTTC. Its translation: CASSLMAGAPRETQYF.

V usage is TRBV7-9 and J usage is TRBJ2-5; D is unresolved. Germline V gene sequence: CDR1 SEHNR, CDR2 FQNEAQ (reference sequence). CDR3 length: 15 amino acids. Deletions cut 1 base from V and 1 base from J, with 10 bases between. The CDR3 here is CASSLDGTAQETQYF. CDR3 nucleotide sequence: TGTGCCAGCAGCTTAGACGGAACAGCCCAAGAGACCCAGTACTTC. The full variable domain, in which reference TRBV7-9 and TRBJ2-5 provide the parts outside the CDR3, is DTGVSQNPRHKITKRGQNVTFRCDPISEHNRLYWYRQTLGQGPEFLTYFQNEAQLEKSRLLSDRFSAERPKGSFSTLEIQRTEQGDSAMYLCASSLDGTAQETQYFGPGTRLLVL.